These T cell receptor beta chains were read from a single sample in a study of T cells after posttransplantation cyclophosphamide. Profiled with immunoSEQ multiplex PCR; TCRdb holds only in-frame clones, not every one. The data contain about 22,000 clones, approximately 97% of them seen just once; the ten biggest clones take up around 0.14%. Sequenced material: naive CD4+ T cells sorted from PBMCs. The receptors were gathered from a man aged 45-65 years in good health, CMV-negative, and a related stem cell transplant donor. The CDR3 runs from the conserved cysteine through the conserved F or W. Fields, in order: V gene, CDR3 protein.

TRBV7-8,CASSGALSNQPQHF
TRBV5-4,CASSYQGRDEQFF
TRBV6-5,CASSYDSSSYNEQFF
TRBV5-6,CASSQRTPYQETQYF
TRBV7-2,CASSFGQGGHEQYF
TRBV7-2,CASSLVTGRRIFTDTQYF
TRBV2,CASRRYGTVYEQYF
TRBV19,CASRDRGTDTQYF
TRBV11-2,CASSLGRGQIDYEQYF
TRBV2,CAISRQSWNTEAFF
TRBV27,CASQLAGVNTGELFF
TRBV18,CASSPNSRGGIYNEQFF
TRBV19,CASRVVMAGGNYGYTF
TRBV5-1,CASSLETPHEQYF
TRBV7-9,CARGQGSSSGNTIYF
TRBV9,CASSVASGGQETQYF
TRBV5-1,CASSLEGAETQYF
TRBV28,CASSSAQGAYEQYF
TRBV27,CASSPWDRVNNEQFF
TRBV6-5,CASTRGKGNYGYTF
TRBV9,CASSADRVSEAFF
TRBV5-6,CASSFLASSYGYTF
TRBV7-9,CASSLYAGGDYNEQFF